Listed below are T cell receptor beta chains from one sample, sequenced in a study of blood T cell repertoires in COVID-19. Sequencing used immunoSEQ multiplex PCR; TCRdb keeps in-frame clones, though not all of them. The sample carries tens of thousands of clones, 79% recorded once. Specimen: peripheral blood. These receptors were taken from a man aged 70-80 years with acute or convalescent COVID-19. CDR3s include the opening cysteine and the closing phenylalanine or tryptophan. The D gene is left open where the match is weak. Not every row has a clone size; where given, it reads once, few, many or a size class.

d_call: TRBD1; clone_size: NA; v_call: TRBV7-3; j_call: TRBJ2-1; cdr3_aa: CASSLPGQGAYNEQFF; cdr3_nt: TGTGCCAGCAGCCTGCCGGGACAGGGGGCTTACAATGAGCAGTTCTTC
d_call: TRBD1; clone_size: NA; v_call: TRBV19; j_call: TRBJ1-5; cdr3_aa: CASGFQGAHGQPQHF; cdr3_nt: TGTGCCAGTGGGTTTCAGGGGGCGCACGGTCAGCCCCAGCATTTT
d_call: TRBD1; clone_size: NA; v_call: TRBV14; j_call: TRBJ2-7; cdr3_aa: CASRIQGADEQYF; cdr3_nt: TGTGCCAGCAGAATACAGGGGGCAGATGAGCAGTACTTC
d_call: TRBD2; clone_size: NA; v_call: TRBV11-2; j_call: TRBJ2-1; cdr3_aa: CASSDSGGAIIEQFF; cdr3_nt: TGTGCCAGCAGCGATAGCGGGGGGGCCATCATTGAGCAGTTCTTC
d_call: TRBD1; clone_size: few; v_call: TRBV2; j_call: TRBJ2-1; cdr3_aa: CASSTGTGEHNEQFF; cdr3_nt: TGTGCCAGCAGCACCGGGACAGGGGAACACAATGAGCAGTTCTTC
d_call: NA; clone_size: NA; v_call: TRBV27; j_call: TRBJ2-5; cdr3_aa: CASSLEGGAGETQYF; cdr3_nt: TGTGCCAGCAGTTTGGAGGGGGGGGCAGGAGAGACCCAGTACTTC
d_call: NA; clone_size: NA; v_call: TRBV11-3; j_call: TRBJ2-3; cdr3_aa: CASSRGGRGDTQYF; cdr3_nt: TGTGCCAGCAGCCGAGGGGGGCGGGGGGATACGCAGTATTTT
d_call: TRBD1; clone_size: NA; v_call: TRBV7-9; j_call: TRBJ2-1; cdr3_aa: CASSVTGSYNEQFF; cdr3_nt: TGTGCCAGCAGCGTGACAGGGTCCTACAATGAGCAGTTCTTC
d_call: TRBD2; clone_size: NA; v_call: TRBV5-4; j_call: TRBJ2-1; cdr3_aa: CASSRGAGGSYNEQFF; cdr3_nt: TGTGCCAGCAGCCGAGGGGCGGGGGGATCCTACAATGAGCAGTTCTTC
d_call: NA; clone_size: NA; v_call: TRBV2; j_call: TRBJ2-5; cdr3_aa: CASSDDGQETQYF; cdr3_nt: TGTGCCAGCAGTGATGACGGGCAAGAGACCCAGTACTTC
d_call: TRBD2; clone_size: once; v_call: TRBV6-5; j_call: TRBJ2-2; cdr3_aa: CASSYSSGGLTGELFF; cdr3_nt: TGTGCCAGCAGTTACTCTTCGGGGGGGCTCACCGGGGAGCTGTTTTTT
d_call: TRBD1; clone_size: NA; v_call: TRBV7-8; j_call: TRBJ1-5; cdr3_aa: CASSYDRGNQPQHF; cdr3_nt: TGTGCCAGCAGCTACGACAGGGGCAATCAGCCCCAGCATTTT
d_call: NA; clone_size: NA; v_call: TRBV7-3; j_call: TRBJ2-3; cdr3_aa: CASSLKGGAGDTQYF; cdr3_nt: TGTGCCAGCAGCTTAAAGGGCGGGGCCGGGGATACGCAGTATTTT
d_call: NA; clone_size: NA; v_call: TRBV21-1; j_call: TRBJ2-3; cdr3_aa: CASNSQGITSTDTQYF; cdr3_nt: TGTGCCAGCAATTCACAGGGGATCACTAGCACAGATACGCAGTATTTT
d_call: NA; clone_size: NA; v_call: TRBV7-9; j_call: TRBJ1-1; cdr3_aa: CASSLEGGREAFF; cdr3_nt: TGTGCCAGCAGCTTAGAAGGGGGACGTGAAGCTTTCTTT
d_call: TRBD1; clone_size: few; v_call: TRBV4-1; j_call: TRBJ1-1; cdr3_aa: CASSLPGQGAGTEAFF; cdr3_nt: TGCGCCAGCAGCCTCCCGGGACAGGGGGCAGGGACTGAAGCTTTCTTT
d_call: TRBD1; clone_size: few; v_call: TRBV7-9; j_call: TRBJ2-5; cdr3_aa: CASSLWTGAIAETQYF; cdr3_nt: TGTGCCAGCAGCTTATGGACAGGGGCTATAGCAGAGACCCAGTACTTC
d_call: NA; clone_size: NA; v_call: TRBV5-4; j_call: TRBJ1-2; cdr3_aa: CASSLLDTYGYTF; cdr3_nt: TGTGCCAGCAGCTTATTGGACACTTATGGCTACACCTTC
d_call: TRBD1; clone_size: NA; v_call: TRBV19; j_call: TRBJ2-3; cdr3_aa: CASSNTGGRTDTQYF; cdr3_nt: TGTGCCAGTAGTAACACAGGGGGCAGAACAGATACGCAGTATTTT
d_call: NA; clone_size: few; v_call: TRBV5-4; j_call: TRBJ2-1; cdr3_aa: CASSLERQSYNEQFF; cdr3_nt: TGTGCCAGCAGCTTGGAAAGACAGTCCTACAATGAGCAGTTCTTC
d_call: TRBD2; clone_size: NA; v_call: TRBV5-1; j_call: TRBJ2-5; cdr3_aa: CASSGLAGGQETQYF; cdr3_nt: TGCGCCAGCAGCGGCCTAGCGGGGGGGCAAGAGACCCAGTACTTC
d_call: NA; clone_size: NA; v_call: TRBV27; j_call: TRBJ2-1; cdr3_aa: CASGLGRGGPYNEQFF; cdr3_nt: TGTGCCAGCGGTTTGGGAAGGGGGGGCCCTTACAATGAGCAGTTCTTC
d_call: TRBD1; clone_size: few; v_call: TRBV10-3; j_call: TRBJ2-3; cdr3_aa: CAISESKGTGPDTQYF; cdr3_nt: TGTGCCATCAGTGAGTCGAAAGGGACAGGACCAGATACGCAGTATTTT
d_call: TRBD1; clone_size: NA; v_call: TRBV5-4; j_call: TRBJ1-1; cdr3_aa: CASSSGQGRVGAEAFF; cdr3_nt: TGTGCCAGCAGCTCCGGACAGGGTCGAGTGGGCGCTGAAGCTTTCTTT